Below, 2 T cell receptor beta chains from the same sample are listed, as sequenced in a study of regulatory T cells in long-lasting Graves disease. iRepertoire HTBI primers and Arm-PCR of CDR3 regions built TCR beta libraries. A single record per CDR3 protein comes from TCRdb applying MiXCR to the multiplex PCR reads. The sample includes approximately 560,000 distinct CDR3 sequences, about 16% seen only once; the top ten take about 11%. Indicated time point: newly diagnosed GD, antithyroid drugs for less than 3 months. Researchers made the TCR library from RNA that was extracted from PBMCs. A further study also used this sample, focusing on T cells in Graves' hyperthyroidism and ophthalmopathy.

The material was peripheral blood mononuclear cells (PBMCs), obtained at new diagnosis, from a patient treated with antithyroid drugs. These receptors all come from a man younger than 30 with Graves disease.

This clonotype was recorded many times. The CDR3 loop is CASSPPSRETQYF. The CDR3 bases are TGTGCCAGCTCACCACCGTCCAGAGAGACCCAGTACTTC. The V gene is TRBV18, the J gene TRBJ2-5, with D unresolved. The CDR3 has 13 residues. Germline-derived CDR1 and CDR2 are KGHSH and LQKENI. The V and J ends lost 0 bases and 4 bases respectively, with 6 bases between them.

This clonotype occurred a few times. J is TRBJ1-1 and V is TRBV2; TRBD1 matches at 7 bases. The V gene end was trimmed by 0 bases and the J gene end by 4 bases; junction bases not matched to a gene: 8. The CDR3 loop spans 16 amino acids. Germline V gives CDR1 SNHLY, CDR2 FYNNEI. The CDR3 nucleotides read TGTGCCAGCAGTGAAGCAAGAAGGGGGCCGAGCACTGAAGCTTTCTTT. Translation: CASSEARRGPSTEAFF.